This T cell receptor beta chain was sequenced for a study of T cells and Merkel cell carcinoma outcomes (dated by TCRdb to about 2020). Concerning the study at large: The study examined the tumor T-cell repertoire together with T-cell density as predictors of clinical outcome in patients with Merkel cell carcinoma. Broader findings and caveats from the paper: The combination of T-cell repertoire features and T-cell density was reported to predict clinical outcomes in patients with Merkel cell carcinoma.

Note on this clone: This receptor's antigen is unknown. One base away there is no much larger clone; base qualities are not given.

The CDR3 measures 16 amino acids from cysteine to phenylalanine. Only the CDR3 part of the read is kept: 48 bases, read in frame from the first base. From a lookup of the germline V gene, CDR1 and CDR2 are SGHAT and FQNNGV. Relative to germline, V is missing 5 bases and J is missing 1 base, with 9 bases of the junction outside any gene match. The samples were obtained from people who had Merkel cell carcinoma. The protocol used for the library was the immunoSEQ multiplex PCR assay. TCRdb re-hosts the immuneACCESS table, in-frame sequences only. Its copies lack some clones; in the studies checked, an unresolved V gene accounts for under half of them, and the cause for the rest is not known. The sample profile shows over 15,000 clones; roughly 79% of them were found once. More than 7% of the sample belongs to the ten largest clones.

Specimen: tumor tissue from Merkel cell carcinoma. The sequence derives from a human donor with Merkel cell carcinoma. Recombination linked TRBV11-2 to TRBJ2-7; the central 9 bases match TRBD2. The nucleotide sequence is TGTGCCAGCAGCCTCAAGACTAGCGGTCTTTCCTACGAGCAGTACTTC. This yields the protein CASSLKTSGLSYEQYF. Supplemented by the reference TRBV11-2 and TRBJ2-7 proteins around the CDR3, the complete variable domain is EAGVAQSPRYKIIEKRQSVAFWCNPISGHATLYWYQQILGQGPKLLIQFQNNGVVDDSQLPKDRFSAERLKGVDSTLKIQPAKLEDSAVYLCASSLKTSGLSYEQYFGPGTRLTVT.